The clone carrying this T cell receptor (beta chain) was seen at least ten times. The antigen is not known. This entry belongs to a study of T cell repertoires in cytomegalovirus infection. TCRdb re-called the reads with MiXCR, one entry per CDR3 protein. The sample contains around 540,000 distinct CDR3 sequences, roughly a third of which appear only once. Germline V gives CDR1 SGHTA, CDR2 FQGNSA. The ends lost 1 base at V and 7 bases at J; junction bases unmatched: 16. The CDR3 is 17 residues long. Overall study findings and caveats: In two of eight donors, the top clonotype was HLA-C-restricted CMV-specific. Pooled public TCR beta family frequency picked out CMV carriers with the relevant HLA.

The TCR originated in a human donor in good health (CMV status not recorded). Some clones in this sample may be carry-over from other donors' samples. The sample here was cultured PBMCs, taken from culture after CMV antigen stimulation. The V call is TRBV7-2, the J call TRBJ2-7, with TRBD2 matching 7 bases. The chain's CDR3 is CASSLDMGGLPPREQYF. CDR3 nucleotide sequence: TGTGCCAGCAGCTTAGACATGGGGGGACTACCCCCAAGGGAGCAGTACTTC. Using reference TRBV7-2 and TRBJ2-7 for the parts outside the CDR3, the full variable domain is GAGVSQSPSNKVTEKGKDVELRCDPISGHTALYWYRQSLGQGLEFLIYFQGNSAPDKSGLPSDRFSAERTGGSVSTLTIQRTQQEDSAVYLCASSLDMGGLPPREQYFGPGTRLTVT.